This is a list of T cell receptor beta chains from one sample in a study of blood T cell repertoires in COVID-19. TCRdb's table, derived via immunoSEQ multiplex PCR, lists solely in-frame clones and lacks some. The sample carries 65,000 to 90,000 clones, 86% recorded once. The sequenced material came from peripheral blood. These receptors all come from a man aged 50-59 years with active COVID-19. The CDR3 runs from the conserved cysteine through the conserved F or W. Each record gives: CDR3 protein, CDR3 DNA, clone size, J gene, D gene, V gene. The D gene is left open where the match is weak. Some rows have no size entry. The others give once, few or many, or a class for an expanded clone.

cdr3_aa: CASSLLAGGSYNEQFF
cdr3_nt: TGCGCCAGCAGCTTGTTAGCGGGAGGCTCCTACAATGAGCAGTTCTTC
clone_size: -
j_call: TRBJ2-1
d_call: TRBD2
v_call: TRBV5-1

cdr3_aa: CASSPALSRLAGGRSSYNEQFF
cdr3_nt: TGTGCCAGCTCACCAGCTCTATCGAGACTAGCGGGAGGAAGGAGCTCCTACAATGAGCAGTTCTTC
clone_size: few
j_call: TRBJ2-1
d_call: TRBD2
v_call: TRBV18

cdr3_aa: CASSHGLAASYNEQFF
cdr3_nt: TGTGCCAGCAGCCACGGACTAGCGGCCTCCTACAATGAGCAGTTCTTC
clone_size: -
j_call: TRBJ2-1
d_call: TRBD2
v_call: TRBV6-2/TRBV6-3

cdr3_aa: CATSAFTDTQYF
cdr3_nt: TGTGCCACCAGTGCCTTCACAGATACGCAGTATTTT
clone_size: -
j_call: TRBJ2-3
d_call: -
v_call: TRBV24-1

cdr3_aa: CASSVTRGGLETQYF
cdr3_nt: TGCGCCAGCAGCGTGACTAGAGGAGGCCTGGAGACCCAGTACTTC
clone_size: -
j_call: TRBJ2-5
d_call: -
v_call: TRBV5-1

cdr3_aa: CATGLPLGEQYF
cdr3_nt: TGTGCCACCGGACTTCCCCTCGGAGAGCAGTACTTC
clone_size: many
j_call: TRBJ2-7
d_call: -
v_call: TRBV25-1

cdr3_aa: CASSFTGGQGQFF
cdr3_nt: TGTGCCAGCAGCTTTACAGGGGGTCAGGGGCAGTTCTTC
clone_size: -
j_call: TRBJ2-1
d_call: TRBD1
v_call: TRBV5-4

cdr3_aa: CASSELSGGARGNTIYF
cdr3_nt: TGTGCCAGCAGTGAATTATCTGGGGGGGCTCGGGGAAACACCATATATTTT
clone_size: -
j_call: TRBJ1-3
d_call: -
v_call: TRBV25-1

cdr3_aa: CASSRGVEAFF
cdr3_nt: TGCGCCAGCAGTCGGGGGGTAGAAGCTTTCTTT
clone_size: -
j_call: TRBJ1-1
d_call: -
v_call: TRBV10-1

cdr3_aa: CASRPTVSNQPQHF
cdr3_nt: TGTGCCAGTAGGCCGACAGTTAGCAATCAGCCCCAGCATTTT
clone_size: once
j_call: TRBJ1-5
d_call: -
v_call: TRBV19

cdr3_aa: CASSSIDGYTF
cdr3_nt: TGTGCCAGCAGCTCCATAGATGGCTACACCTTC
clone_size: few
j_call: TRBJ1-2
d_call: -
v_call: TRBV7-9

cdr3_aa: CASSLRWGSGELFF
cdr3_nt: TGTGCCAGCAGCTTAAGATGGGGCTCCGGGGAGCTGTTTTTT
clone_size: -
j_call: TRBJ2-2
d_call: -
v_call: TRBV11-3

cdr3_aa: CAWSPGETQYF
cdr3_nt: TGTGCCTGGAGTCCGGGGGAGACCCAGTACTTC
clone_size: -
j_call: TRBJ2-5
d_call: -
v_call: TRBV30

cdr3_aa: CASSQDPSTRVATNEKLFF
cdr3_nt: TGCGCCAGCAGCCAAGATCCTAGTACCAGGGTGGCAACTAATGAAAAACTGTTTTTT
clone_size: -
j_call: TRBJ1-4
d_call: -
v_call: TRBV4-3

cdr3_aa: CASTPIGGEQFF
cdr3_nt: TGTGCCAGCACCCCGATAGGGGGTGAGCAGTTCTTC
clone_size: -
j_call: TRBJ2-1
d_call: -
v_call: TRBV7-2

cdr3_aa: CASSDAQGAVGTDTQYF
cdr3_nt: TGTGCCAGCAGCGACGCACAGGGGGCAGTAGGCACAGATACGCAGTATTTT
clone_size: -
j_call: TRBJ2-3
d_call: TRBD1
v_call: TRBV9

cdr3_aa: CASSGQYNSPLHF
cdr3_nt: TGTGCCAGCAGTGGGCAGTATAATTCACCCCTCCACTTT
clone_size: -
j_call: TRBJ1-6
d_call: -
v_call: TRBV28

cdr3_aa: CASSEAGLSYNEQFF
cdr3_nt: TGTGCCAGCAGTGAGGCAGGGCTCTCCTACAATGAGCAGTTCTTC
clone_size: -
j_call: TRBJ2-1
d_call: -
v_call: TRBV2

cdr3_aa: CAIRSGTGGPGTEAFF
cdr3_nt: TGTGCCATCAGATCCGGGACAGGGGGCCCGGGCACTGAAGCTTTCTTT
clone_size: -
j_call: TRBJ1-1
d_call: TRBD1
v_call: TRBV10-3